Below, one T cell receptor (beta chain) is given with its context. The sample comes from a study of T cell changes during pregnancy in multiple sclerosis. V lost 5 bases and J lost 9; bases outside the gene matches: 5. The length of the CDR3 is 14 residues. Germline assignment: CDR1 SGHTA and CDR2 FQGTGA. This table comes from immunoSEQ multiplex PCR, and its TCRdb copy is limited to in-frame clones, with some not included. Of about 39,000 clones in the sample, around 93% were seen once. This rearrangement joins TRBV7-3 to TRBJ1-6, with 9 bases identical to TRBD1. The origin of this receptor is a female donor with multiple sclerosis, enrolled in a pregnancy study. The sequencing used CD8+ T cells from peripheral blood mononuclear cells, collected before pregnancy. CDR3: CASSVGGQGSPLHF. The CDR3 DNA follows: TGTGCCAGCAGCGTCGGGGGACAGGGTTCACCCCTCCACTTT. Combining the CDR3 with reference TRBV7-3 and TRBJ1-6 gives the whole variable domain GAGVSQTPSNKVTEKGKYVELRCDPISGHTALYWYRQSLGQGPEFLIYFQGTGAADDSGLPNDRFFAVRPEGSVSTLKIQRTERGDSAVYLCASSVGGQGSPLHFGNGTRLTVT.